These 23 T cell receptor beta chains were sequenced from one sample in a study of cytomegalovirus exposure and HLA in healthy donors. Sequencing was performed with immunoSEQ multiplex PCR; in TCRdb, only in-frame clones are kept and a portion is missing. Among around 150,000 clones listed, roughly 96% were seen once. The sample was PBMCs. The receptor source for this set is a woman under 30 in good health and CMV-seronegative.

Written as DNA, the CDR3 is TGTGCCAGCACCCCTGGGGGACAAGACTACGAGCAGTACTTC. This codes for CASTPGGQDYEQYF. V usage is TRBV6-5 and J usage is TRBJ2-7; D is perhaps TRBD1 (6 bases). CDR1 MNHEY and CDR2 SVGAGI come from the germline V gene. V was clipped by 7 bases and J by 3 bases, with 16 bases between them. The CDR3 runs 14 residues.

J is TRBJ2-7 and V is TRBV6-6, with D possibly matching TRBD1 (6 bases). CDR1 MNHNY and CDR2 SVGAGI come from the germline V gene (reference sequence). This CDR3 contains 14 residues. The V end was cut by 3 bases, the J end by 1 base, with 10 bases between. The CDR3 DNA is TGTGCCAGCAGTTATGGACAGACTTCCTACGAGCAGTACTTC. Protein: CASSYGQTSYEQYF.

The chain is built from TRBV28 and TRBJ1-1; 8 nucleotides agree with TRBD1. The CDR3 contains 15 residues. The germline V gene encodes CDR1 MDHEN and CDR2 SYDVKM. The V segment lost 7 bases and the J segment 3 bases; nucleotides outside the gene matches: 10. CDR3 sequence: CASTPPGGGYTEAFF. The CDR3 DNA reads as TGTGCCAGCACCCCACCAGGGGGCGGGTACACTGAAGCTTTCTTT.

This clone showed up just a few times. Here the CDR3 reads CASRDRVYEKLFF. The CDR3 DNA reads as TGTGCCAGCAGGGACAGGGTTTACGAAAAACTGTTTTTT. This chain uses TRBV11-2 with TRBJ1-4, with 8 bases lining up with TRBD1. Per germline, CDR1 SGHAT and CDR2 FQNNGV. The CDR3 loop spans 13 amino acids. V dropped 6 bases and J dropped 8; count of bases not matched to a gene: 5. Supplemented by reference TRBV11-2 and TRBJ1-4, the full variable domain reads EAGVAQSPRYKIIEKRQSVAFWCNPISGHATLYWYQQILGQGPKLLIQFQNNGVVDDSQLPKDRFSAERLKGVDSTLKIQPAKLEDSAVYLCASRDRVYEKLFFGSGTQLSVL.

The chain is built from TRBV6-4 and TRBJ2-3; possibly TRBD2 for D (5 bases). Trimming pared 0 bases from V and 0 bases from J, leaving 7 bases between. CDR1 MRHNA and CDR2 SNTAGT come from the germline V gene. This CDR3 contains 15 residues. In DNA, the CDR3 is TGTGCCAGCAGTGACTCCGCGGGTAGCACAGATACGCAGTATTTT. It translates to CASSDSAGSTDTQYF.

The chain uses TRBV7-9 and TRBJ2-5, with 9 positions matching TRBD2. Germline assignment: CDR1 SEHNR and CDR2 FQNEAQ (reference sequence). Trimming cost V 1 base and J 5 bases; bases outside gene matches: 5. The CDR3 consists of 15 residues. The CDR3 region is CASSLEGLAKETQYF. In nucleotides, the CDR3 is TGTGCCAGCAGCTTAGAGGGACTAGCAAAGGAGACCCAGTACTTC.

The rearrangement joins TRBV6-1 to TRBJ1-4, with 7 bases lining up with TRBD1. Germline trimming cut 4 bases from V and 8 bases from J; bases unmatched to any gene: 10. Germline CDR1 is MNHNS and CDR2 is SASEGT. The CDR3 totals 15 residues. The chain's CDR3 is CASSAHTGEKEKLFF. CDR3 DNA sequence: TGTGCCAGCAGTGCCCATACAGGGGAGAAAGAAAAACTGTTTTTT.

The V gene is TRBV6-4, the J gene TRBJ1-1; weak D call: TRBD1 (5 bases). Per the germline V gene, CDR1 is MRHNA and CDR2 is SNTAGT. This CDR3 is built from 17 residues. Trimming left V 0 bases short and J 0 bases short, with 14 bases between. The CDR3 coding sequence is TGTGCCAGCAGTGACTCGTTTGAGACAGTCCTGAACACTGAAGCTTTCTTT. This encodes CASSDSFETVLNTEAFF.

This sequence joins TRBV7-8 and TRBJ2-5; 8 nucleotides agree with TRBD1. J gave up 3 bases and V 0 bases, and 3 bases lay outside the gene matches. The CDR3 extends over 15 amino acids. Germline V gene lookup returns CDR1 SGHVS and CDR2 FQNEAQ. The CDR3 protein is CASSLATGEEETQYF. CDR3 bases: TGTGCCAGCAGCTTAGCGACAGGGGAAGAAGAGACCCAGTACTTC.

V is TRBV5-1 and J is TRBJ2-1; 12 positions agree with TRBD1. The CDR3 is 16 amino acids. Germline CDR1 SGHRS, CDR2 YFSETQ. The junction had 8 bases not matched to a gene; V was cut back by 1 base and J by 9 bases. The CDR3 nucleotides are TGCGCCAGCAGCTTGATTGTGGGACAGGGGGCGGGTGAGCAGTTCTTC. Amino acids: CASSLIVGQGAGEQFF.

This clone was recorded only once. The gene calls are TRBV10-3 and TRBJ1-5; tentatively, D is TRBD1 (5 bases). V lost 10 bases and J lost 4, with 14 bases in between. Germline V gene sequence: CDR1 ENHRY, CDR2 SYGVKD. The CDR3 extends over 13 amino acids. CDR3 DNA sequence: TGTGCCACGGGGGGTGGGAGTAATCAGCCCCAGCATTTT. Encoded protein: CATGGGSNQPQHF.

The chain is built from TRBV7-3 and TRBJ2-2; TRBD1 agrees at 9 bases. This CDR3 region has 18 residues. The V and J ends lost 5 bases and 7 bases, in that order; junction bases with no gene match: 17. In germline, CDR1 is SGHTA, CDR2 FQGTGA. CDR3 sequence (DNA): TGTGCCAGCAGCCCCAGACGGACAGGGGTCGGTAATGTCGGGGAGCTGTTTTTT. It translates to CASSPRRTGVGNVGELFF.

As for this clone: The sample contains more than one DNA sequence encoding this CDR3. This chain links TRBV5-1 with TRBJ1-5; D call uncertain. There are 14 residues in the CDR3. With 0 bases removed from V and 4 bases from J, the gap between germline ends came to 8 bases. Germline-derived CDR1 and CDR2 are SGHRS and YFSETQ. CDR3 region: CASSLDSSNQPQHF. CDR3 sequence (DNA): TGCGCCAGCAGCTTGGACAGTTCGAATCAGCCCCAGCATTTT.

This sequence joins TRBV28 and TRBJ1-5; 9 bases map to TRBD1. The CDR3 contains 14 residues. Per germline, CDR1 MDHEN and CDR2 SYDVKM. With V trimmed by 7 bases and J by 2 bases, 3 bases remained unmatched. The CDR3 nucleotides read TGTGCCAGCAAACAGGGGGCTGGCAATCAGCCCCAGCATTTT. Translated: CASKQGAGNQPQHF. Combining the CDR3 with reference TRBV28 and TRBJ1-5 gives the whole variable domain DVKVTQSSRYLVKRTGEKVFLECVQDMDHENMFWYRQDPGLGLRLIYFSYDVKMKEKGDIPEGYSVSREKKERFSLILESASTNQTSMYLCASKQGAGNQPQHFGDGTRLSIL.

The V gene is TRBV5-1, the J gene TRBJ2-7; D is perhaps TRBD1 (5 bases). The germline V and J ends were trimmed by 2 bases and 3 bases, with 12 bases remaining between them. Germline CDR1 SGHRS, CDR2 YFSETQ. The CDR3 has 14 amino acids. This chain's CDR3 is CASSFQGEVYEQYF. The CDR3 DNA reads TGCGCCAGCAGCTTTCAGGGTGAGGTCTACGAGCAGTACTTC.

J is TRBJ1-2 and V is TRBV5-1; D is ambiguous. The CDR3 is 14 residues long. With 0 bases removed from V and 4 bases from J, the gap between germline ends came to 10 bases. Germline values: CDR1 SGHRS, CDR2 YFSETQ. The CDR3 bases are TGCGCCAGCAGCTTGGCCGAGGCGAGCTATGGCTACACCTTC. This gives the protein CASSLAEASYGYTF.

The chain links TRBV18 to TRBJ1-3; TRBD1 matches at 8 bases. This CDR3 contains 17 residues. J gave up 0 bases and V 0 bases, and 4 bases lay outside the gene matches. Germline CDR1 is KGHSH and CDR2 is LQKENI. The CDR3 DNA reads as TGTGCCAGCTCACCACCGGACAGGGCGAGCTCTGGAAACACCATATATTTT. Encoded protein: CASSPPDRASSGNTIYF.

This chain joins TRBV4-2 and TRBJ1-6; TRBD1 matches 10 bases. The CDR3 covers 16 residues. V shed 4 bases and J 10 bases; nucleotides not matched to a gene: 10. The germline V gene encodes CDR1 LGHNA and CDR2 YNFKEQ. The DNA of the CDR3 is TGTGCCAGCAGCCCGACCAGGACAGGGGGGAACTCACCCCTCCACTTT. This codes for CASSPTRTGGNSPLHF.

V is TRBV25-1 and J is TRBJ2-7; D is unclear. Germline assignment: CDR1 MGHDK and CDR2 SYGVNS. The germline V and J ends were trimmed by 3 bases and 2 bases, with 8 bases remaining between them. This CDR3 contains 13 residues. In DNA, the CDR3 is TGTGCCAGCAGTGAGCGGAAAACCTACGAGCAGTACTTC. It specifies CASSERKTYEQYF.

This clone is a singleton in its sample. V usage is TRBV11-2 and J usage is TRBJ2-7; D is ambiguous. CDR1 and CDR2 from the germline V gene are SGHAT and FQNNGV. Trimming cost V 4 bases and J 7 bases, with 20 bases left between them. This CDR3 has 15 residues. The CDR3 coding sequence is TGTGCCAGCAGCTCTTATCCAGGCCAGGTATTTGAGCAGTACTTC. Translation: CASSSYPGQVFEQYF.

This rearrangement joins TRBV13 to TRBJ2-7; TRBD2 agrees at 7 bases. V was clipped by 5 bases and J by 2 bases; unmatched bases: 6. CDR1 and CDR2 (germline): PRHDT, FYEKMQ (reference sequence). This CDR3 contains 14 residues. The CDR3: CASSRGRDPYEQYF. CDR3 sequence (DNA): TGTGCCAGCAGCCGAGGGAGGGACCCCTACGAGCAGTACTTC.

The V gene is TRBV7-3, the J gene TRBJ2-5; TRBD2 is a possible D gene (7 bases). Germline values: CDR1 SGHTA, CDR2 FQGTGA. CDR3 length: 17 residues. Trimming took off 5 bases at V and 1 base at J, with 20 bases between the two ends. The CDR3 reads CASSPGKGRGPQETQYF. For the CDR3, the DNA is TGTGCCAGCAGCCCCGGTAAAGGGCGGGGGCCCCAAGAGACCCAGTACTTC.

A single count supports this clone. The rearrangement uses TRBV18 and TRBJ2-3; the match to TRBD1 covers 7 bases. The CDR3 is made up of 17 amino acids. Losses at the gene ends were 2 bases for V and 3 bases for J; bases not matched to a gene: 11. Germline V CDR1 and CDR2: KGHSH, LQKENI. The CDR3 sequence is CASSPVRQGVVTDTQYF. In DNA form, the CDR3 reads TGTGCCAGCTCACCAGTCAGACAGGGAGTTGTGACAGATACGCAGTATTTT.